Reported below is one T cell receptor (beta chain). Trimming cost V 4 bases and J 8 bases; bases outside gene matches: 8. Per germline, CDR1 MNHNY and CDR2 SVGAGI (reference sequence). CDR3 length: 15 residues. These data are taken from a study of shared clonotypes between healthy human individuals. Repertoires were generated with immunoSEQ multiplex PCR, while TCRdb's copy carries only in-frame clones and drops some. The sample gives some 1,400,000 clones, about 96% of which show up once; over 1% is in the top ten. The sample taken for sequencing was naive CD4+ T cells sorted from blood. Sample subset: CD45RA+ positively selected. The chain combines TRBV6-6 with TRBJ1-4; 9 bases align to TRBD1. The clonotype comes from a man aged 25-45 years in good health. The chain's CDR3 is CASSSGQGFNEKLFF. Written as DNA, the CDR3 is TGTGCCAGCAGTTCTGGACAGGGGTTTAACGAAAAACTGTTTTTT.